The clone carrying this T cell receptor (beta chain) has only one observation. V lost 0 bases and J lost 1, with 12 bases in between. This CDR3 has 15 amino acids. CDR1 GTSNPN and CDR2 SVGIG come from the germline V gene (reference sequence). This sample stems from a study of blood T cell repertoires in COVID-19. Study-level information: T cells, B-cell-depleted T cells, or PBMCs provided the cDNA or gDNA that served as material.

As processed by the authors: It was from reference gene primer amplification that nucleated cell counts were estimated. Repertoires were generated with immunoSEQ multiplex PCR, while TCRdb's copy carries only in-frame clones and drops some. D and trimming come from the DNA, and the V and J calls and clone size come from that table. The sample contains some 260,000 clones, 88% of which appear only once. The chain carries TRBV30 and TRBJ1-1; D is uncertain. This receptor was identified in a woman aged 40 to 49 who had recovered from COVID-19. The specimen was peripheral blood. CDR3 in amino acids: CAWSVRERPNTEAFF. Here the CDR3 DNA reads TGTGCCTGGAGTGTACGGGAGCGACCGAACACTGAAGCTTTCTTT.